A single T cell receptor (beta chain) is shown here with its context. Its antigen is still unknown. This sample stems from a study of cytomegalovirus exposure and HLA in healthy donors. In the study overall: There were about 85 million unique TCRs (from HLA-typed donors) in an early data release. Study-wide points: A later analysis linked a missense DCLRE1C variant to TCR beta V- and J-gene trimming.

Primers: 60 Vbeta forward and 13 Jbeta reverse. Measured with immunoSEQ multiplex PCR; TCRdb has only the in-frame clones, and not every one. The table shows around 59,000 clones, with 65% to 90% occurring only once. V was trimmed by 6 bases and J by 4 bases, leaving 15 bases between them. Germline V gene lookup returns CDR1 SNHLY and CDR2 FYNNEI. The CDR3 spans 14 residues. At the time of sampling, donors were nominally healthy, though unrecorded immune exposures were likely. The source is a human donor in good health. The rearrangement joins TRBV2 to TRBJ1-1; no firm D call. Input material: PBMCs. DNA for the CDR3: TGTGCCAGCAGCCCAGTGTTACGTTCCACTGAAGCTTTCTTT. Protein sequence: CASSPVLRSTEAFF.